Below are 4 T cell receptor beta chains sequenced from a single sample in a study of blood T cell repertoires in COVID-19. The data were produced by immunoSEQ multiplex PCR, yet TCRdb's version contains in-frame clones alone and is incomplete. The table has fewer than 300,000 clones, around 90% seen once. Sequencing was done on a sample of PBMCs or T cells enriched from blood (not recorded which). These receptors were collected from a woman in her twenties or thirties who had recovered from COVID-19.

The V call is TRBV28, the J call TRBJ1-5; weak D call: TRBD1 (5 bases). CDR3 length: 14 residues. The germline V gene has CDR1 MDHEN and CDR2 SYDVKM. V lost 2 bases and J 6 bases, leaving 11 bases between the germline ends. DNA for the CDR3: TGTGCCAGCAGTTTAGGAGGGGACCTTCAGCCCCAGCATTTT. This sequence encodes CASSLGGDLQPQHF.

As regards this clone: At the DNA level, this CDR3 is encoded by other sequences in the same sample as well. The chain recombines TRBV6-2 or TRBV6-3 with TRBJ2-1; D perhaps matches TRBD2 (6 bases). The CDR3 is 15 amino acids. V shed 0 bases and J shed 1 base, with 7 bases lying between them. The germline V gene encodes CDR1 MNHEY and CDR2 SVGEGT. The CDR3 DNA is TGTGCCAGCAGTTACTCCGGGACTTCCTACAATGAGCAGTTCTTC. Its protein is CASSYSGTSYNEQFF.

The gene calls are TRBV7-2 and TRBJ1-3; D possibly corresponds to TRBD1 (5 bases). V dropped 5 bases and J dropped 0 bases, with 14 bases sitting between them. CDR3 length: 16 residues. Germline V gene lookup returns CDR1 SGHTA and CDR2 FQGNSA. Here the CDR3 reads CASSPRVVSSGNTIYF. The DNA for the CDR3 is TGTGCCAGCAGCCCCAGGGTGGTAAGCTCTGGAAACACCATATATTTT.

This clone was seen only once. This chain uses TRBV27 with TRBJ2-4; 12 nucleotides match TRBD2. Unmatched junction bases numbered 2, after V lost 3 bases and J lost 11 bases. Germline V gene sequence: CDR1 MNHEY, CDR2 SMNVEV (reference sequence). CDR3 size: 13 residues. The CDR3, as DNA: TGTGCCAGCAGTTTGACTAGCGGGAGCCTTCAGTACTTC. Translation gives CASSLTSGSLQYF.